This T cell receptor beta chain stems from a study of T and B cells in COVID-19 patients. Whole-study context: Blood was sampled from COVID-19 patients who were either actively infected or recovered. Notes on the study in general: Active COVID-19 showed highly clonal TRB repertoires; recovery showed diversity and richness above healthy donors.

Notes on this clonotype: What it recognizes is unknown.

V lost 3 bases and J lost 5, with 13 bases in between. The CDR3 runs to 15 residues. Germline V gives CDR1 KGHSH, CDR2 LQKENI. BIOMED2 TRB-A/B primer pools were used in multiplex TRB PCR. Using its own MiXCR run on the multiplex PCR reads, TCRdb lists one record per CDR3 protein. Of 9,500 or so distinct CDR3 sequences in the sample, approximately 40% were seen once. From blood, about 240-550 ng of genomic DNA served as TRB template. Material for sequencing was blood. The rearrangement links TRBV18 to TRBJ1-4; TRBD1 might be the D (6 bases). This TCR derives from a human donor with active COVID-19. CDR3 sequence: CASSPPQGKNEKLFF. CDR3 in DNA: TGTGCCAGCTCACCCCCCCAGGGGAAAAATGAAAAACTGTTTTTT.